Listed here are 28 T cell receptor beta chains from one sample, sequenced in a study of regulatory T cells in long-lasting Graves disease. Both iRepertoire HTBI primers and Arm-PCR of CDR3 regions were used to build the TCR beta libraries. TCRdb passed the multiplex PCR reads through MiXCR, listing each CDR3 protein once. This sample has over 650,000 distinct CDR3 sequences, with 30% found just once. Sample time point: persistent/refractory GD, antithyroid drugs over 5 years with positive TRAb. RNA extracted from PBMCs served as the sequencing template. The input for sequencing was peripheral blood mononuclear cells (PBMCs), taken when the disease was refractory, from a patient treated with antithyroid drugs. The receptors shown here come from a female donor with Graves disease.

The V call is TRBV6-1, the J call TRBJ1-4; 9 bases fit TRBD1. V lost 8 bases, J lost 8 bases, and 6 bases stayed unmatched. CDR1 is MNHNS, CDR2 SASEGT, per germline. The CDR3 runs 13 residues. The CDR3 nucleotides read TGTGCCAGCCGAGACAGGGGGAAAGAAAAACTGTTTTTT. This translates into CASRDRGKEKLFF.

The chain uses TRBV6-2 or TRBV6-3 and TRBJ2-7; D is perhaps TRBD1 or TRBD2 (6 bases each). V was shortened by 6 bases and J by 2 bases, with 17 bases between the two germline ends. The CDR3 has 15 amino acids. Germline assignment: CDR1 MNHEY and CDR2 SVGEGT. The chain's CDR3 is CASRPSEGVTYEQYF. The CDR3 DNA reads TGTGCCAGCAGGCCCTCGGAGGGGGTCACCTACGAGCAGTACTTC.

The CDR3, as DNA: TGTGCCAGTAGTGCTGGCAGGGGACAGGGCCGCTACGAGCAGTACTTC. This encodes CASSAGRGQGRYEQYF. The rearrangement uses TRBV19 and TRBJ2-7, with 9 bases aligning to TRBD1. From germline, CDR1 is LNHDA and CDR2 SQIVND (reference sequence). Trimming took 5 bases from V and 3 from J; bases not matched to a gene: 11. This CDR3 has 16 residues.

The chain employs TRBV30 and TRBJ2-7; D not resolved. This CDR3 spans 13 amino acids. Germline CDR1 and CDR2: GTSNPN and SVGIG (reference sequence). Trimming stripped 0 bases from V and 5 bases from J, with 11 bases between. CDR3: CAWSVKRRDEQYF. The CDR3, as DNA: TGTGCCTGGAGTGTAAAAAGAAGGGACGAGCAGTACTTC.

The chain carries TRBV5-1 and TRBJ1-3; D is ambiguous. V lost 2 bases and J 0 bases, leaving 12 bases between the germline ends. The CDR3 has 16 residues. Germline-derived CDR1 and CDR2 are SGHRS and YFSETQ. The CDR3 nucleotides are TGCGCCAGCAGCTTAGACTTGCGACTCTCTGGAAACACCATATATTTT. This translates into CASSLDLRLSGNTIYF.

In this sample, this clonotype turned up many times. The CDR3 nucleotides read TGTGCCAGCAGCTTAGCAGGGGACGAGCAGTACTTC. As protein: CASSLAGDEQYF. The chain recombines TRBV7-6 with TRBJ2-7; possibly TRBD1 for D (5 bases). The germline V and J ends were trimmed by 0 bases and 5 bases, with 5 bases remaining between them. This CDR3 is 12 amino acids long. Looked up from germline, CDR1 is SGHVS and CDR2 is FNYEAQ.

This clonotype was seen a few times. V is TRBV27 and J is TRBJ2-4; a possible D gene is TRBD2 (5 bases). V was trimmed by 2 bases and J by 10 bases, leaving 12 bases between them. The CDR3 sequence is 13 residues long. Germline-derived CDR1 and CDR2 are MNHEY and SMNVEV (reference sequence). CDR3 residues: CASSLGPGRIQYF. The CDR3 nucleotides read TGTGCCAGCAGTTTAGGTCCGGGGAGAATTCAGTACTTC.

This clonotype was seen a handful of times. The chain combines TRBV24-1 with TRBJ1-2; a weak D match, TRBD1 (5 bases). Between the trimmed V and J ends, which lost 6 bases and 4 bases, there was a span of 14 bases. This CDR3 is 14 amino acids long. Germline CDR1 reads KGHDR; CDR2 reads SFDVKD. CDR3 nucleotide sequence: TGTGCCACCAGTTCCGGGGCGAAAACCTATGGCTACACCTTC. Translating gives CATSSGAKTYGYTF.

This clonotype is labeled as medium-sized. The chain employs TRBV5-5 and TRBJ2-5; D might be TRBD2 (6 bases). V was clipped by 4 bases and J by 4 bases, with 20 bases between them. CDR3 length equals 16 residues. CDR1 is SGHKS and CDR2 is YYEKEE in the germline V gene (reference sequence). CDR3 region: CASSLLGGKNGETQYF. In DNA, the CDR3 is TGTGCCAGCAGCCTTCTGGGCGGGAAAAATGGAGAGACCCAGTACTTC.

The chain is built from TRBV29-1 and TRBJ1-1; D is unresolved. The CDR3 has 13 amino acids. Trimming cost V 4 bases and J 4 bases, with 13 bases left between them. Germline CDR1 reads SQVTM; CDR2 reads ANQGSEA. CDR3 in amino acids: CSVVRQASTEAFF. The CDR3 nucleotides read TGCAGCGTTGTGAGGCAGGCAAGCACTGAAGCTTTCTTT.

This chain joins TRBV18 and TRBJ2-2; 7 positions match TRBD1. V lost 5 bases to trimming and J lost 5 bases; unmatched junction nucleotides: 2. The V gene's germline CDR1 is KGHSH and CDR2 LQKENI. This CDR3 is built from 13 residues. CDR3 region: CASSGDRTGELFF. The CDR3 bases are TGTGCCAGCTCAGGGGACAGAACCGGGGAGCTGTTTTTT.

This clonotype was detected many times. The rearrangement joins TRBV11-1 to TRBJ2-2; unclear D gene. Germline CDR1 and CDR2: SGHAT and FQDESV (reference sequence). The CDR3 has 13 amino acids. V was clipped by 2 bases and J by 4 bases, with 5 bases between them. The CDR3 bases are TGTGCCAGCAGCTTAAAGACCACCGGGGAGCTGTTTTTT. Amino acids: CASSLKTTGELFF.

V is TRBV15 and J is TRBJ1-3; no clear D. The V end lost 0 bases, the J end lost 0 bases, and 3 bases lay between the germline ends. Germline V lookup: CDR1 LNHNV, CDR2 YYDKDF (reference sequence). This CDR3 is built from 14 residues. The CDR3 reads CATSRDFSGNTIYF. CDR3 nucleotides: TGTGCCACCAGCAGAGACTTCTCTGGAAACACCATATATTTT.

The V and J genes are TRBV6-1 and TRBJ1-1; D is unresolved. Germline V gene lookup returns CDR1 MNHNS and CDR2 SASEGT. The CDR3 covers 13 residues. V was clipped by 3 bases and J by 5 bases, with 10 bases between them. The CDR3 region has the DNA TGTGCCAGCAGTGAGACCCTGAGGACTGAAGCTTTCTTT. The encoded protein is CASSETLRTEAFF.

This chain connects TRBV29-1 to TRBJ2-7; a weak D match, TRBD2 (5 bases). The V gene lost 2 bases and the J gene lost 9 bases, with 20 bases spanning the gap. The CDR3 consists of 14 residues. CDR1 and CDR2 from the germline V gene are SQVTM and ANQGSEA. The CDR3 protein is CSVEFDYPPRGQYF. CDR3 DNA sequence: TGCAGCGTTGAATTTGATTATCCGCCCCGGGGGCAGTACTTC.

V usage is TRBV12-5 and J usage is TRBJ2-7; D perhaps matches TRBD2 (7 bases). Germline V gene sequence: CDR1 LGHNT, CDR2 FRNRAP. Trimming removed 6 bases at V and 1 base at J, with 13 bases between. This CDR3 is built from 14 residues. The CDR3 spells CASGRGAQSYEQYF. DNA for the CDR3: TGTGCTAGTGGCCGGGGGGCCCAATCCTACGAGCAGTACTTC.

The chain recombines TRBV5-1 with TRBJ1-2, with D maybe TRBD1 (5 bases). CDR1 SGHRS and CDR2 YFSETQ come from the germline V gene. Deletions cut 0 bases from V and 3 bases from J, with 9 bases between. The length of the CDR3 is 14 residues. The CDR3 DNA follows: TGCGCCAGCAGCTTGGCTGGCAGGGACTATGGCTACACCTTC. It yields the protein CASSLAGRDYGYTF.

This clonotype appeared many times. This CDR3 reads CASSYTYEQYF. Here the CDR3 DNA reads TGTGCCAGCAGTTACACCTACGAGCAGTACTTC. The V and J genes are TRBV28 and TRBJ2-7; D is unresolved. This CDR3 comprises 11 residues. V was pared by 4 bases and J by 2 bases, with 3 bases between. Germline CDR1 MDHEN, CDR2 SYDVKM.

This clonotype has ten or more counts. V and J are TRBV11-2 and TRBJ2-7; TRBD1 might be the D (5 bases). CDR1 is SGHAT, CDR2 FQNNGV, per germline. The CDR3 extends over 14 amino acids. The V gene lost 3 bases and the J gene lost 0 bases, with 9 bases spanning the gap. DNA for the CDR3: TGTGCCAGCAGCTTGGACACGGGCTCCTACGAGCAGTACTTC. Residues: CASSLDTGSYEQYF.

The sample holds a few counts of this clonotype. J is TRBJ2-1 and V is TRBV27; 7 bases align to TRBD2. Germline trimming cut 6 bases from V and 5 bases from J; bases unmatched to any gene: 7. The germline V gene has CDR1 MNHEY and CDR2 SMNVEV (reference sequence). The CDR3 consists of 14 residues. In nucleotides, the CDR3 is TGTGCCAGCAGGGCACTAGCGCCGAACAATGAGCAGTTCTTC. The encoded protein is CASRALAPNNEQFF.

This sequence joins TRBV15 and TRBJ2-7; D ambiguous. Germline V gene data show CDR1 as LNHNV and CDR2 as YYDKDF (reference sequence). V was cut by 3 bases and J by 5 bases, with 14 bases left in between. CDR3 size: 14 residues. CDR3 bases: TGTGCCACCAGCAGGGCCGGGCCCCGGGACGAGCAGTACTTC. Translation: CATSRAGPRDEQYF. Filled out from reference TRBV15 and TRBJ2-7, the complete variable domain reads DAMVIQNPRYQVTQFGKPVTLSCSQTLNHNVMYWYQQKSSQAPKLLFHYYDKDFNNEADTPDNFQSRRPNTSFCFLDIRSPGLGDTAMYLCATSRAGPRDEQYFGPGTRLTVT.

This chain uses TRBV20-1 with TRBJ1-5, with 9 nucleotides matching TRBD1. J lost 4 bases, V lost 5 bases, and 12 bases had no gene match. CDR3 length equals 16 residues. Germline loops: CDR1 DFQATT, CDR2 SNEGSKA (reference sequence). DNA for the CDR3: TGCAGTGCTGGGAGAAGTGGGACAGGGCTTAATCAGCCCCAGCATTTT. Protein: CSAGRSGTGLNQPQHF.

In DNA, the CDR3 is TGTGCCAGCAGGAGGGACAGGCTGGACGAGCAGTACTTC. The encoded protein is CASRRDRLDEQYF. The chain couples TRBV25-1 to TRBJ2-7, with 8 bases that match TRBD1. Germline V gives CDR1 MGHDK, CDR2 SYGVNS. CDR3 length equals 13 residues. Trimming cost V 6 bases and J 5 bases; bases outside gene matches: 6.

This clonotype was detected ten times or more. CDR3 sequence: CASSLQGAPGLLHF. In DNA, the CDR3 is TGTGCCAGCAGTTTACAGGGGGCCCCGGGACTCCTCCACTTT. J is TRBJ1-6 and V is TRBV28; the match to TRBD1 covers 8 bases. This CDR3 contains 14 residues. Looked up from germline, CDR1 is MDHEN and CDR2 is SYDVKM. With 2 bases clipped from V and 15 bases from J, the junction kept 9 bases outside the gene matches.

The V gene is TRBV6-5, the J gene TRBJ1-1; D gene uncertain. This CDR3 contains 14 residues. The germline V gene encodes CDR1 MNHEY and CDR2 SVGAGI. The V end lost 4 bases, the J end lost 5 bases, and 14 bases lay between the germline ends. The CDR3 loop reads CASSSKGGITEAFF. The DNA for the CDR3 is TGTGCCAGCAGTTCCAAGGGAGGTATAACTGAAGCTTTCTTT.

The chain is built from TRBV20-1 and TRBJ1-5; D remains ambiguous. Germline CDR1 and CDR2: DFQATT and SNEGSKA (reference sequence). This CDR3 contains 15 residues. V was clipped by 0 bases and J by 2 bases, with 11 bases between them. The CDR3 nucleotides read TGCAGTGCTAGAGATTCTGGGGTTCGCAATCAGCCCCAGCATTTT. It yields the protein CSARDSGVRNQPQHF.

This clonotype was counted between two and nine times. The rearrangement links TRBV6-1 to TRBJ2-5; TRBD2 matches at 14 bases. This CDR3 is built from 16 residues. V was clipped by 6 bases and J by 7 bases; unmatched bases: 10. CDR1 is MNHNS, CDR2 SASEGT, per germline. The CDR3 nucleotides read TGTGCCAGCAGCCATAAGACTAGCGGGAGGGCCGGGACCCAGTACTTC. Its translation is CASSHKTSGRAGTQYF.

Here the CDR3 DNA reads TGCAGTGTTCCGCTACAGGGGAGGGAGACCCAGTACTTC. Residues: CSVPLQGRETQYF. The V call is TRBV20-1, the J call TRBJ2-5; D possibly corresponds to TRBD1 (7 bases). The CDR3 contains 13 residues. V dropped 7 bases and J dropped 5 bases, with 17 bases sitting between them. The V gene's germline CDR1 is DFQATT and CDR2 SNEGSKA (reference sequence).